This is a list of T cell receptor beta chains from one sample in a study of radiation and T cells in renal cell carcinoma. Method: immunoSEQ multiplex PCR; TCRdb's copy keeps in-frame clones and lacks some. The sample shows 12,000 to 15,000 clones, around 60% of them seen only once. Sequences were derived from tumor tissue, sampled from a patient whose treatment was nephrectomy without radiotherapy. These receptors were taken from a man between 45 and 60 years old with renal cell carcinoma. CDR3s include the opening cysteine and the closing phenylalanine or tryptophan. A D gene is named only where the DNA matches it firmly. Only some rows state a clone size, as once, few, many or a class for expanded clones.

J: TRBJ1-4
D: -
V: TRBV5-1
size: medium-sized
DNA: TGCGCCAGCCGCCCGGGGTCAACTAATGAAAAACTGTTTTTT
CDR3: CASRPGSTNEKLFF

J: TRBJ1-5
D: -
V: TRBV19
size: few
DNA: TGTGCCAGTAGTATAGGTGGTTCCAATCAGCCCCAGCATTTT
CDR3: CASSIGGSNQPQHF

J: TRBJ1-1
D: -
V: TRBV9
size: -
DNA: TGTGCCAGCAGCGCGCTCGTAGGGAACACTGAAGCTTTCTTT
CDR3: CASSALVGNTEAFF

J: TRBJ1-4
D: -
V: TRBV6-5
size: -
DNA: TGTGCCAGCAAAGACGGGGGGAAGGCGGATGAAAAACTGTTTTTT
CDR3: CASKDGGKADEKLFF

J: TRBJ1-2
D: TRBD1
V: TRBV29-1
size: once
DNA: TGCAGCGTTGAGACAGGGGCCTCCCTCTACTATGGCTACACCTTC
CDR3: CSVETGASLYYGYTF

J: TRBJ1-1
D: -
V: TRBV5-5
size: -
DNA: TGTGCCAGCAGCTTGTATAATCTGGGCCCAGCCGCTGAAGCTTTCTTT
CDR3: CASSLYNLGPAAEAFF

J: TRBJ1-5
D: TRBD1
V: TRBV12-5
size: few
DNA: TGTGCTAGTGGTCCCTACACGCCACCCGGGACAGGGATTCAGCCCCAGCATTTT
CDR3: CASGPYTPPGTGIQPQHF

J: TRBJ2-7
D: -
V: TRBV2
size: medium-sized
DNA: TGTGCCAGCAGTGAGACGGTGCCCTCCTACGAGCAGTACTTC
CDR3: CASSETVPSYEQYF

J: TRBJ2-3
D: -
V: TRBV19
size: -
DNA: TGTGCCAGTAGTATAGACAGGGGCACAGATACGCAGTATTTT
CDR3: CASSIDRGTDTQYF

J: TRBJ1-1
D: TRBD1
V: TRBV6-6
size: -
DNA: TGTGCCAGCAGCACTACAGGGGGGCGCAGAACTGAAGCTTTCTTT
CDR3: CASSTTGGRRTEAFF

J: TRBJ2-2
D: -
V: TRBV6-1
size: -
DNA: TGTGCCAGCCTGAAGCTCCTATCTACCGGGGAGCTGTTTTTT
CDR3: CASLKLLSTGELFF

J: TRBJ2-7
D: -
V: TRBV19
size: -
DNA: TGTGCCAGTAGTTCCCCCGGGTCTCTCTACGAGCAGTACTTC
CDR3: CASSSPGSLYEQYF

J: TRBJ2-2
D: TRBD1
V: TRBV10-3
size: -
DNA: TGTGCCATCAGGGGACAGGGGGCAACTGGGGAGCTGTTTTTT
CDR3: CAIRGQGATGELFF

J: TRBJ1-3
D: TRBD1
V: TRBV7-2
size: -
DNA: TGTGCCAGCAGCTTAGAACAGGGGGTAGGCACCATATATTTT
CDR3: CASSLEQGVGTIYF

J: TRBJ2-7
D: -
V: TRBV30
size: -
DNA: TGTGCCTGGAAGGGCGCCGGGTTTATATCCGAGCAGTACTTC
CDR3: CAWKGAGFISEQYF

J: TRBJ2-7
D: -
V: TRBV7-9
size: few
DNA: TGTGCCAGCAGTTTGACGGGTAATGAGCAGTACTTC
CDR3: CASSLTGNEQYF

J: TRBJ2-2
D: -
V: TRBV5-1
size: -
DNA: TGCGCCAGCAGCTTGGCCCTACAGCCCAACACCGGGGAGCTGTTTTTT
CDR3: CASSLALQPNTGELFF

J: TRBJ2-2
D: -
V: TRBV10-1
size: -
DNA: TGCGCCAGCAGTGAGTCTGGATTGGGGCCCGGGGTCGGGGAGCTGTTTTTT
CDR3: CASSESGLGPGVGELFF

J: TRBJ2-7
D: -
V: TRBV7-8
size: once
DNA: TGTGCCAGCAGCTTAGGCGGACGGGTGCCCTACGAGCAGTACTTC
CDR3: CASSLGGRVPYEQYF

J: TRBJ2-7
D: TRBD1
V: TRBV5-1
size: -
DNA: TGCGCCAGCAGCATTTACAGGGGGCCCGTCTACGAGCAGTACTTC
CDR3: CASSIYRGPVYEQYF

J: TRBJ1-1
D: -
V: TRBV5-5
size: few
DNA: TGTGCCAGCAGCTTGAGGGTTGGGGACACTGAAGCTTTCTTT
CDR3: CASSLRVGDTEAFF

J: TRBJ1-2
D: -
V: TRBV5-8
size: -
DNA: TGTGCCAGCAGCTTGGATGACGGACCCTATGGCTACACCTTC
CDR3: CASSLDDGPYGYTF

J: TRBJ1-1
D: -
V: TRBV28
size: -
DNA: TGTGCCAGCAGGGGCCACGGGGGGGGCACTGAAGCTTTCTTT
CDR3: CASRGHGGGTEAFF

J: TRBJ2-7
D: TRBD2
V: TRBV11-3
size: -
DNA: TGTGCCAGCAGCCCGGGAGGGCAGGGGCAGTACTTC
CDR3: CASSPGGQGQYF

J: TRBJ2-1
D: -
V: TRBV2
size: -
DNA: TGTGCCAGCAGCGCGCCCCTAAGGAATGAGCAGTTCTTC
CDR3: CASSAPLRNEQFF

J: TRBJ1-1
D: -
V: TRBV29-1
size: few
DNA: TGCAGCGTTGCTAAGGGAACAGGGTCGGAAGCTTTCTTT
CDR3: CSVAKGTGSEAFF

J: TRBJ2-7
D: -
V: TRBV5-6
size: -
DNA: TGTGCCAGCAGCTTGGACTTAGAAGGGCTCGAGCAGTACTTC
CDR3: CASSLDLEGLEQYF

J: TRBJ2-1
D: -
V: TRBV10-3
size: -
DNA: TGTGCCATCAGTGACCTCGTGGATTACAATGAGCAGTTCTTC
CDR3: CAISDLVDYNEQFF

J: TRBJ2-3
D: -
V: TRBV5-1
size: few
DNA: TGCGCCAGCAGCTTGGAGGTCAGGGGAGTTGGAGATACGCAGTATTTT
CDR3: CASSLEVRGVGDTQYF

J: TRBJ1-2
D: -
V: TRBV28
size: -
DNA: TGTGCCGTAGGAACCCCCAGGGTCCCGAATGGCTACACCTTC
CDR3: CAVGTPRVPNGYTF

J: TRBJ2-2
D: -
V: TRBV5-1
size: -
DNA: TGCGCCAGCAGCTTGTCAGGGGGGAGGACCGGGGAGCTGTTTTTT
CDR3: CASSLSGGRTGELFF

J: TRBJ1-5
D: -
V: TRBV7-8
size: -
DNA: TGTGCCAGCAGCACTCAGGGTTTCGGCAATCAGCCCCAGCATTTT
CDR3: CASSTQGFGNQPQHF

J: TRBJ2-1
D: -
V: TRBV18
size: -
DNA: TGTGCCAGCTCACCAGCACAGACCTACAATGAGCAGTTCTTC
CDR3: CASSPAQTYNEQFF

J: TRBJ1-6
D: -
V: TRBV6-1
size: -
DNA: TGTGCCAGCAGTGAGGGTGGGTGGGGGAATTCACCCCTCCACTTT
CDR3: CASSEGGWGNSPLHF

J: TRBJ1-2
D: TRBD1
V: TRBV5-1
size: -
DNA: TGCGCCAGCAGCTGGGACAGGGGTGGCTACACCTTC
CDR3: CASSWDRGGYTF

J: TRBJ2-3
D: -
V: TRBV7-2
size: -
DNA: TGTGCCAGCAGCCTGGGGGGTCTGCCAGATACGCAGTATTTT
CDR3: CASSLGGLPDTQYF

J: TRBJ2-2
D: -
V: TRBV5-1
size: -
DNA: TGCGCCAGCAGCTTTCGTTCCGTCGACACCGGGGAGCTGTTTTTT
CDR3: CASSFRSVDTGELFF

J: TRBJ2-7
D: -
V: TRBV4-1
size: -
DNA: TGCGCCAGCAGCCAAGCCCCCTCTTTCGAAAACGAGCAGTACTTC
CDR3: CASSQAPSFENEQYF

J: TRBJ1-6
D: -
V: TRBV21-1
size: -
DNA: TGTGCCAGCAGCCCACCGGGACAGGGGAAGAGCTCCTATAATTCACCCCTCCACTTT
CDR3: CASSPPGQGKSSYNSPLHF

J: TRBJ2-1
D: -
V: TRBV5-1
size: -
DNA: TGCGCCAGCAGCTCCTACCGAGACAATGAGCAGTTCTTC
CDR3: CASSSYRDNEQFF

J: TRBJ2-7
D: TRBD1
V: TRBV19
size: few
DNA: TGTGCCAGTAGCCCCTCGACAGGGTTTAACTACGAGCAGTACTTC
CDR3: CASSPSTGFNYEQYF

J: TRBJ2-5
D: TRBD2
V: TRBV11-3
size: -
DNA: TGTGCCAGCAGCTCCAGGACTAGCGGGGGTGGAGAGACCCAGTACTTC
CDR3: CASSSRTSGGGETQYF

J: TRBJ1-6
D: -
V: TRBV4-1
size: few
DNA: TGCGCCAGCAGCGGGGACAAGGATAATTCACCCCTCCACTTT
CDR3: CASSGDKDNSPLHF

J: TRBJ1-2
D: -
V: TRBV29-1
size: -
DNA: TGCAGCGTTGAGGCCAGTAACTATGGCTACACCTTC
CDR3: CSVEASNYGYTF

J: TRBJ2-5
D: TRBD1
V: TRBV5-1
size: -
DNA: TGCGCCAGCAGCGCGTCGGGACAGGGCAATAGGGAGACCCAGTACTTC
CDR3: CASSASGQGNRETQYF

J: TRBJ1-1
D: TRBD1
V: TRBV6-5
size: -
DNA: TGTGCCAGCAACGGGGACAGGGGAATCACTGAAGCTTTCTTT
CDR3: CASNGDRGITEAFF